These 25 T cell receptor beta chains were all obtained from the same sample, sequenced in a study of T cell responses to AZD1222 COVID-19 vaccine. TCRdb's table, derived via immunoSEQ multiplex PCR, lists solely in-frame clones and lacks some. The data show some 120,000 clones, with 89% seen just once and nearly 4.5% held by the top ten. The sample here was peripheral blood, taken on day 0 of AZD1222 vaccination. Receptor source: an adult in good health.

The chain couples TRBV6-5 to TRBJ1-1, with 7 bases aligning to TRBD1. CDR3 size: 15 residues. With V trimmed by 7 bases and J by 8 bases, 16 bases remained unmatched. Germline V gives CDR1 MNHEY, CDR2 SVGAGI. The CDR3 bases are TGTGCCAGCAACGATCCTCGGACAGGCGCTAACGAAGCTTTCTTT. Its protein product is CASNDPRTGANEAFF.

The rearrangement joins TRBV6-5 to TRBJ2-7, with TRBD1 identical over 10 bases. There are 14 residues in the CDR3. The germline CDR1 and CDR2 sequences are MNHEY and SVGAGI. V gave up 7 bases and J gave up 4 bases; unmatched junction bases: 7. CDR3 DNA: TGTGCCAGCAAAGATCAGGACAGGGGGTACGAGCAGTACTTC. Protein sequence: CASKDQDRGYEQYF.

The chain is built from TRBV2 and TRBJ1-5, with D unclear. Germline CDR1 and CDR2: SNHLY and FYNNEI. This CDR3 is 15 amino acids long. V shed 5 bases and J shed 0 bases, with 11 bases lying between them. The CDR3 protein is CASSFTGNSNQPQHF. Written as DNA, the CDR3 is TGTGCCAGCAGTTTTACCGGGAATAGCAATCAGCCCCAGCATTTT.

V is TRBV12-2 and J is TRBJ2-1; TRBD2, the D gene given by the table, was not confirmed from the DNA. TRBV12-2 represents a pseudogene. The CDR3 loop spans 24 amino acids. CDR3 in amino acids: CASGLGGGQEPPTTQPRAYNEQFF. As DNA, the CDR3 is TGTGCAAGTGGCTTAGGGGGGGGCCAAGAACCCCCCACGACACAACCTAGGGCCTACAATGAGCAGTTCTTC.

V and J are TRBV19 and TRBJ1-1; D unresolved. This CDR3 spans 13 amino acids. Germline CDR1 reads LNHDA; CDR2 reads SQIVND (reference sequence). V lost 0 bases and J lost 7, with 9 bases in between. DNA for the CDR3: TGTGCCAGTAGTATAGATCAGGAAAGTGAAGCTTTCTTT. As protein: CASSIDQESEAFF.

The rearrangement joins TRBV6-4 to TRBJ1-3; 7 bases map to TRBD1. CDR3 length: 16 amino acids. J lost 1 base, V lost 0 bases, and 3 bases had no gene match. Germline V gene sequence: CDR1 MRHNA, CDR2 SNTAGT. The CDR3 sequence is CASSDSLQGSGNTIYF. The CDR3 nucleotides are TGTGCCAGCAGTGACTCGTTACAGGGGTCTGGAAACACCATATATTTT.

The chain carries TRBV29-1 and TRBJ2-5, with TRBD1 matching over 10 bases. The CDR3 has 12 residues. Unmatched junction bases numbered 3, after V lost 7 bases and J lost 4 bases. The germline V gene has CDR1 SQVTM and CDR2 ANQGSEA. CDR3 loop: CSARDRGETQYF. The CDR3 DNA reads as TGCAGCGCCCGGGACAGGGGAGAGACCCAGTACTTC.

The rearrangement joins TRBV12-3 or TRBV12-4 to TRBJ2-7; perhaps TRBD1 as D (6 bases). V was clipped by 6 bases and J by 5 bases, with 14 bases between them. This CDR3 has 13 amino acids. This chain's CDR3 is CASRPTGTHEQYF. The CDR3, as DNA: TGTGCCAGCAGGCCAACAGGGACCCACGAGCAGTACTTC.

J is TRBJ2-2 and V is TRBV6-4; D not certain. The CDR3 has 15 residues. Germline V gene data show CDR1 as MRHNA and CDR2 as SNTAGT. With 0 bases removed from V and 2 bases from J, the gap between germline ends came to 7 bases. DNA of the CDR3: TGTGCCAGCAGTGACTCCCTGGACAACACCGGGGAGCTGTTTTTT. Amino acids: CASSDSLDNTGELFF.

The chain links TRBV5-1 to TRBJ2-3; no reliable D call. The V gene lost 0 bases and the J gene lost 2 bases, with 10 bases spanning the gap. Per the germline V gene, CDR1 is SGHRS and CDR2 is YFSETQ. This CDR3 has 15 amino acids. Written as DNA, the CDR3 is TGCGCCAGCAGCTTGGGGGCAGCCATCACAGATACGCAGTATTTT. Protein: CASSLGAAITDTQYF.

The chain couples TRBV9 to TRBJ2-2; either TRBD1 or TRBD2 may fit D (5 bases each). The CDR3 consists of 14 residues. Germline V gives CDR1 SGDLS, CDR2 YYNGEE. V was shortened by 6 bases and J by 5 bases, with 14 bases between the two germline ends. The CDR3 loop is CASNSGSRTGELFF. Here the CDR3 DNA reads TGTGCCAGCAATTCAGGGAGTCGTACCGGGGAGCTGTTTTTT.

CDR3 DNA sequence: TGCGCCAGCAGCTCATCCGGGGAGCTGTTTTTT. Protein product: CASSSSGELFF. The chain links TRBV5-1 to TRBJ2-2; D is unresolved. The CDR3 loop spans 11 amino acids. Trimming took off 3 bases at V and 6 bases at J, with 3 bases between the two ends. Per germline, CDR1 SGHRS and CDR2 YFSETQ.

This rearrangement joins TRBV7-2 to TRBJ2-1, with no clear D. CDR3 size: 12 residues. Trimming pared 7 bases from V and 0 bases from J, leaving 4 bases between. Per the germline V gene, CDR1 is SGHTA and CDR2 is FQGNSA. As DNA, the CDR3 is TGTGCCAGCATGGACTCCTACAATGAGCAGTTCTTC. It encodes CASMDSYNEQFF.

The chain carries TRBV5-1 and TRBJ2-7; 10 nucleotides align to TRBD2. The CDR3 consists of 14 residues. Germline V gene lookup returns CDR1 SGHRS and CDR2 YFSETQ. Trimming removed 2 bases from V and 2 bases from J; junction bases left unmatched: 1. The CDR3 DNA reads as TGCGCCAGCAGCTTAGCGGGGGGGACCTACGAGCAGTACTTC. Encoded protein: CASSLAGGTYEQYF.

The chain links TRBV10-2 to TRBJ2-5, with 9 bases aligning to TRBD2. Germline lookup yields CDR1 WSHSY and CDR2 SAAADI. V lost 9 bases and J lost 5; bases outside the gene matches: 7. This CDR3 contains 13 residues. DNA for the CDR3: TGCGCCAGTCACTTTAGCGGGAGCGAGACCCAGTACTTC. Its translation: CASHFSGSETQYF.

This clone has only one observation. The V call is TRBV5-1, the J call TRBJ2-7, with 14 nucleotides matching TRBD2. The ends lost 3 bases at V and 3 bases at J; junction bases unmatched: 8. CDR1 is SGHRS and CDR2 is YFSETQ in the germline V gene. The length of the CDR3 is 17 residues. This CDR3 reads CASSSGLAGGPSYEQYF. CDR3 bases: TGCGCCAGCAGCTCCGGACTAGCGGGGGGACCGAGCTACGAGCAGTACTTC. Filled out from reference TRBV5-1 and TRBJ2-7, the complete variable domain reads KAGVTQTPRYLIKTRGQQVTLSCSPISGHRSVSWYQQTPGQGLQFLFEYFSETQRNKGNFPGRFSGRQFSNSRSEMNVSTLELGDSALYLCASSSGLAGGPSYEQYFGPGTRLTVT.

The chain has TRBV28 and TRBJ1-2; D gene ambiguous. This CDR3 is built from 11 residues. V lost 4 bases to trimming and J lost 8 bases, with 8 bases between them. The V gene's germline CDR1 is MDHEN and CDR2 SYDVKM. CDR3: CASSSRWGYTF. CDR3 in DNA: TGTGCCAGCAGTTCTCGTTGGGGCTACACCTTC.

This clone has just one count. This chain joins TRBV11-2 and TRBJ2-5; 7 positions match TRBD2. V was clipped by 2 bases and J by 7 bases; unmatched bases: 10. Germline CDR1 is SGHAT and CDR2 is FQNNGV. CDR3 length: 15 residues. DNA of the CDR3: TGTGCCAGCAGCTTAAGGGGCGCGGGGGAGGGGACCCAGTACTTC. This encodes CASSLRGAGEGTQYF.

The V gene is TRBV6-5, the J gene TRBJ1-1; weak D call: TRBD1 (5 bases). Germline V gives CDR1 MNHEY, CDR2 SVGAGI. The CDR3 totals 14 residues. The V end lost 7 bases, the J end lost 2 bases, and 14 bases lay between the germline ends. The chain's CDR3 is CASNLLDTNTEAFF. Here the CDR3 DNA reads TGTGCCAGCAACCTTCTGGACACCAACACTGAAGCTTTCTTT.

Here the CDR3 DNA reads TGTGCCATATGCTGGGGGGCTGAAGCTTTCTTT. It codes for CAICWGAEAFF. This chain connects TRBV6-4 to TRBJ1-1, with D perhaps TRBD1 (5 bases). CDR3 length equals 11 residues. V was cut by 10 bases and J by 6 bases, with 12 bases left in between. Germline CDR1 is MRHNA and CDR2 is SNTAGT.

The chain couples TRBV6-5 to TRBJ1-1, with 10 bases aligning to TRBD1. CDR1 is MNHEY and CDR2 is SVGAGI in the germline V gene. There are 14 residues in the CDR3. J lost 7 bases, V lost 6 bases, and 8 bases had no gene match. CDR3 region: CASSGDRGTYEAFF. The CDR3 bases are TGTGCCAGCAGCGGGGACAGGGGAACCTATGAAGCTTTCTTT.

The rearrangement joins TRBV19 to TRBJ2-7; D gene ambiguous. Germline V lookup: CDR1 LNHDA, CDR2 SQIVND (reference sequence). CDR3 size: 15 residues. The ends were cut back, 5 bases at V and 0 bases at J, with 14 bases in the middle. CDR3 residues: CASSEQSGSSYEQYF. The CDR3 nucleotides read TGTGCCAGTAGTGAGCAATCAGGAAGCTCCTACGAGCAGTACTTC.

The chain links TRBV21-1 to TRBJ2-5; the table names TRBD2, a call not compared with the DNA. TRBV21-1 is a recognized pseudogene. The CDR3 loop spans 15 amino acids. The CDR3 loop reads CASSKAAAGQETQYF. CDR3 nucleotide sequence: TGTGCCAGCAGCAAAGCGGCAGCGGGCCAAGAGACCCAGTACTTC.

V gene TRBV18 combines with J gene TRBJ2-7; no definite D call. The V gene lost 0 bases and the J gene lost 4 bases, with 7 bases spanning the gap. CDR1 KGHSH and CDR2 LQKENI come from the germline V gene. CDR3 size: 13 residues. CDR3: CASSPPLRYEQYF. CDR3 DNA sequence: TGTGCCAGCTCACCACCTTTAAGATACGAGCAGTACTTC.

The chain carries TRBV24-1 and TRBJ1-2; 11 bases are a match to TRBD1. V shed 4 bases and J 2 bases; nucleotides not matched to a gene: 8. Germline CDR1 KGHDR, CDR2 SFDVKD. CDR3 size: 17 residues. CDR3 loop: CATSDTRDRGTNYGYTF. The CDR3 bases are TGTGCCACCAGTGACACAAGGGACAGGGGGACAAACTATGGCTACACCTTC.